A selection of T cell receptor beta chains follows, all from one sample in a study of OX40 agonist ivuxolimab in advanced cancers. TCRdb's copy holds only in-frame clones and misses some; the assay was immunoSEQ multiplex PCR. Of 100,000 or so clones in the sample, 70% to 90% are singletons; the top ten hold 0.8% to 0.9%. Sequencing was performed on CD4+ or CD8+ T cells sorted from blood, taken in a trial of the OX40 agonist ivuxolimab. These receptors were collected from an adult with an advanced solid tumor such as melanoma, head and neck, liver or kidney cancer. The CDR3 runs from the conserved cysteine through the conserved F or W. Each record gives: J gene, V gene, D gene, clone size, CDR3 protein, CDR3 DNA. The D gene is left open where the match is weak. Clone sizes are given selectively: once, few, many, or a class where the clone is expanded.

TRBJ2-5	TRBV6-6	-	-	CASSSQETQYF	TGTGCCAGCAGTTCACAGGAGACCCAGTACTTC
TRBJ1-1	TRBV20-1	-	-	CSGTWSTEAFF	TGCAGTGGAACATGGTCCACTGAAGCTTTCTTT
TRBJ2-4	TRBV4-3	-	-	CASSQDRTAKNIQYF	TGCGCCAGCAGCCAAGACAGGACCGCCAAAAACATTCAGTACTTC
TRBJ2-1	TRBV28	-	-	CASSLSGSYNEQFF	TGTGCCAGCAGTTTAAGTGGGTCCTACAATGAGCAGTTCTTC
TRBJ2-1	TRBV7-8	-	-	CASSSDRESNEQFF	TGTGCCAGCAGCTCGGATAGGGAGTCTAATGAGCAGTTCTTC
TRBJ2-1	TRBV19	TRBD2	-	CASSSTSGRLNEQFF	TGTGCCAGTAGTTCTACTAGCGGGAGGCTCAATGAGCAGTTCTTC
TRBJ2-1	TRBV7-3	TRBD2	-	CASSPYRGGRAIYEQFF	TGTGCCAGCAGCCCTTACCGGGGCGGGAGGGCCATCTATGAGCAGTTCTTC
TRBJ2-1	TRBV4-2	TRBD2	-	CASSQDRGLAGENEQFF	TGTGCCAGCAGCCAAGATCGGGGACTAGCGGGAGAAAATGAGCAGTTCTTC
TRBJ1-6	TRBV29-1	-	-	CSVEVVEGSPLHF	TGCAGCGTTGAAGTGGTAGAGGGTTCACCCCTCCACTTT
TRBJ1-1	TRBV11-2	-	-	CASSLVQMNTEAFF	TGTGCCAGCAGCTTAGTACAGATGAACACTGAAGCTTTCTTT
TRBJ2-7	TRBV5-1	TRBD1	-	CASSLGAGGYEQYF	TGCGCCAGCAGCTTGGGGGCAGGGGGCTACGAGCAGTACTTC
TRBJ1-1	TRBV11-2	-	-	CASSRGENTEAFF	TGTGCCAGCAGCCGCGGGGAGAACACTGAAGCTTTCTTT
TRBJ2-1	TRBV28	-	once	CASSGPLNNEQFF	TGTGCCAGCAGTGGTCCCCTTAACAATGAGCAGTTCTTC
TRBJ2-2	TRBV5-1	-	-	CASTMAGHTGELFF	TGCGCCAGCACAATGGCAGGGCACACCGGGGAGCTGTTTTTT